This T cell receptor (beta chain) was obtained from a study of CD8 T cells in ankylosing spondylitis. V trimming: 7 bases; J trimming: 3 bases; junction bases outside the gene matches: 12. CDR1 and CDR2 from the germline V gene are SQVTM and ANQGSEA. The length of the CDR3 is 16 residues. TCRdb fed the 5' RACE reads into MiXCR, producing one record per CDR3 protein. The sample has about 160,000 distinct CDR3 sequences; around 9.6% are singletons. The rearrangement links TRBV29-1 to TRBJ2-1; 10 nucleotides align to TRBD2. This sequence originates from a female donor with ankylosing spondylitis or in good health (not recorded which). The sample consisted of blood, either unsorted or a sorted T cell fraction (not recorded which). The CDR3 loop reads CSAGGLAADYYNEQFF. In DNA form, the CDR3 reads TGCAGCGCCGGAGGACTAGCGGCAGATTACTACAATGAGCAGTTCTTC.